The sample holds one count of the clone carrying this T cell receptor (beta chain). The sample comes from a study of OX40 agonist ivuxolimab in advanced cancers. Study in general: Patients enrolled in dose escalation were diagnosed with hepatocellular carcinoma, melanoma, renal cell or head and neck cancer.

Sequenced by immunoSEQ multiplex PCR; TCRdb stores in-frame clones only, minus some. Among 65,000 to 95,000 clones listed, 86% were seen once. CDR1 is MNHEY, CDR2 SVGAGI, per germline. This CDR3 is 15 amino acids long. Trimming shortened V by 0 bases and J by 4 bases, and 12 bases separated the two germline ends. The source material was CD4+ or CD8+ T cells sorted from blood, sampled in a trial of the OX40 agonist ivuxolimab. The TCR was taken from an adult with an advanced solid tumor such as melanoma, head and neck, liver or kidney cancer. The rearrangement links TRBV6-5 to TRBJ1-2; D possibly corresponds to TRBD1 (6 bases). CDR3 loop: CASSYSSQGGYGYTF. As DNA, the CDR3 is TGTGCCAGCAGTTACTCGTCACAGGGTGGCTATGGCTACACCTTC.